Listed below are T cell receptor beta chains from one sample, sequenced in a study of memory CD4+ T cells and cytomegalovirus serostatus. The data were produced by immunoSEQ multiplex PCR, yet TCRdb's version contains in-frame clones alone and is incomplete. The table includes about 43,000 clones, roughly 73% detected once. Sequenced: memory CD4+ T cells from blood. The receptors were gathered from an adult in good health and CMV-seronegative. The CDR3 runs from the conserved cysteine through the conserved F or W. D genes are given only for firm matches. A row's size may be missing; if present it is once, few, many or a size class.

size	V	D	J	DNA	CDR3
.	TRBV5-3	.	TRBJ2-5	TGTGCCAGAAGCCCCGGGAACCAAGAGACCCAGTACTTC	CARSPGNQETQYF
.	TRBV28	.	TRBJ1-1	TGTGCCAGCATAGAGACCCGGGGTGAAGCTTTCTTT	CASIETRGEAFF
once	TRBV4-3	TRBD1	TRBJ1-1	TGCGCCAGCAGGAGGACAGGGGGCACTGAAGCTTTCTTT	CASRRTGGTEAFF
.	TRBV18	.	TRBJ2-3	TGTGCCAGCTCACCACGTGTCGGGGTCACAGATACGCAGTATTTT	CASSPRVGVTDTQYF
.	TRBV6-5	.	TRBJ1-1	TGTGCCAGTACAGCAGGGTTGGGGAACACTGAAGCTTTCTTT	CASTAGLGNTEAFF
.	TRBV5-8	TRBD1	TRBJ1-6	TGTGCCAGCAGCTTAGGACAGGGAGGACTCTCACCCCTCCACTTT	CASSLGQGGLSPLHF
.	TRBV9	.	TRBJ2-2	TGTGCCAGCAGCCTCACAGGGGAGGCGAACACCGGGGAGCTGTTTTTT	CASSLTGEANTGELFF
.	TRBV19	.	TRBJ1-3	TGTGCCAGTAGTATGGCGGCAACCTCTGGAAACACCATATATTTT	CASSMAATSGNTIYF
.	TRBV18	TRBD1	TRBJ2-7	TGTGCCAGCTTCGACAGGGGGAGCGAGCAGTACTTC	CASFDRGSEQYF
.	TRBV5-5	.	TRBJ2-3	TGTGCCAGCAGCCAGGAGACAGATACGCAGTATTTT	CASSQETDTQYF
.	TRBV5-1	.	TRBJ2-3	TGCGCCAGCAGCTTGGGGTCTTCCCCCGTAATGGCAGATACGCAGTATTTT	CASSLGSSPVMADTQYF
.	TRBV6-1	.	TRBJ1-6	TGTGCCAGCAGTGAAGCGGGGGGAGGAAGCTCACCCCTCCACTTT	CASSEAGGGSSPLHF
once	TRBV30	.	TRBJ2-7	TGTGCCTGGGGGCAGAACCTTATCGAGCAGTACTTC	CAWGQNLIEQYF
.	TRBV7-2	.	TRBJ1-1	TGTGCCAGCAGCCTTACCACTGAAGCTTTCTTT	CASSLTTEAFF
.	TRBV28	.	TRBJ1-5	TGTGCCAGCAGTCACCTAAATCAGCCCCAGCATTTT	CASSHLNQPQHF
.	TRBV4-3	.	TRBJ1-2	TGCGCCAGCAGCCAAGTATCATGGGGTGAATATGGCTACACCTTC	CASSQVSWGEYGYTF
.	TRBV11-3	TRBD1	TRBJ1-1	TGTGCCAGCAGCCAACAGGGGGCGAACACTGAAGCTTTCTTT	CASSQQGANTEAFF
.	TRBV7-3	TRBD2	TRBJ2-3	TGTGCCAGCAGCTTATCGGGCAGAGGGACTAGCGAAGCAGATACGCAGTATTTT	CASSLSGRGTSEADTQYF
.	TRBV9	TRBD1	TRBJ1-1	TGTGCCAGCAGCGTAACAGGGGACAGTGAAGCTTTCTTT	CASSVTGDSEAFF
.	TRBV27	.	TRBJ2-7	TGTGCCAGCAGCTTAGACGAGGGTATGCGGGAGCAGTACTTC	CASSLDEGMREQYF
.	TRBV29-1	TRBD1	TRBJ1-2	TGCAGCGTTTTAAACAGGGGCTCGGGCTATGGCTACACCTTC	CSVLNRGSGYGYTF
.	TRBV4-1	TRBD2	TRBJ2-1	TGCGCCAGCAGCCAACTTACCACTAGCGGGGGGGGCAATGAGCAGTTCTTC	CASSQLTTSGGGNEQFF
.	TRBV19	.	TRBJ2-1	TGTGCCAGTAGTAGCAGGCCGGGTGAGCAGTTCTTC	CASSSRPGEQFF
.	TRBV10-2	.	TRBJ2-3	TGCGCCAGCATCCCAGCGGGGACAAACACAGATACGCAGTATTTT	CASIPAGTNTDTQYF
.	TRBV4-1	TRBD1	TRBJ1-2	TGCGCCAGCAGCCAAGGTGTGGGACAGGGGTATGGCTACACCTTC	CASSQGVGQGYGYTF
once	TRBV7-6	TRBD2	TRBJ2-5	TGTGCCAGCTCCGTAGCGGGGGGGGAGGGAGAGACCCAGTACTTC	CASSVAGGEGETQYF
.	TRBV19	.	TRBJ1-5	TGTGCCAGTAGTCTCTTCGATCAGCCCCAGCATTTT	CASSLFDQPQHF
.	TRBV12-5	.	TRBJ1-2	TGTGCTAGTGCCCGGCCACCTAACTATGGCTACACCTTC	CASARPPNYGYTF
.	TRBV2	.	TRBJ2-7	TGTGCCAGCAAAGCGGAGGCCTCCTACGAGCAGTACTTC	CASKAEASYEQYF
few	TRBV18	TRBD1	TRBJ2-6	TGTGCCAGCTCACCCGGAACAGGGGCCCACTCTGGGGCCAACGTCCTGACTTTC	CASSPGTGAHSGANVLTF
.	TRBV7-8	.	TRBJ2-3	TGTGCCAGCAGCTTAGGATGGACAGATACGCAGTATTTT	CASSLGWTDTQYF